This T cell receptor beta chain comes out of a study of cytomegalovirus exposure and HLA in healthy donors. The V and J ends lost 4 bases and 4 bases respectively, with 12 bases between them. Germline CDR1 is SNHLY and CDR2 is FYNNEI. This CDR3 spans 14 amino acids. Remarks on this clone: Its antigen is still unknown.

Study outcomes and limitations: Within the data, a cluster of highly shared sequence variants was likely a sequencing artifact. As a later analysis revealed, the rate of TCR association differed by HLA locus, with DRB1 most and HLA-C fewest.

Researchers ran the PCR with 60 Vbeta and 13 Jbeta primers. Sequencing used immunoSEQ multiplex PCR; TCRdb keeps in-frame clones, though not all of them. The sample contains about 200,000 clones, roughly 70% of which appear only once. This receptor was taken from a woman under 40 in good health and CMV-seronegative. The V call is TRBV2, the J call TRBJ2-3; D may be TRBD1 (6 bases). Material: PBMCs. CDR3 bases: TGTGCCAGCAGTGTACAGGGATCCCCAGATACGCAGTATTTT. Its translation is CASSVQGSPDTQYF.